These T cell receptor beta chains were read from a single sample in a study of blood T cells in healthy people across ages. TCRdb redid the calling of the 5' RACE reads with MiXCR, one entry per CDR3 protein. Among about a million distinct CDR3 sequences, about 44% were seen once, and the ten largest hold roughly 13%. What was sequenced was blood. Source of these receptors: a man aged 30 to 39 in good health. Both conserved end residues are trimmed from each CDR3. The D gene is left open where the match is weak. For some rows the clone size is stated as once, few or many, or as a class when expanded; others skip it.

NA,TRBD1,15,TRBJ1-2,TRBV25-1,ASSGPGQGAFNYGYT
NA,TRBD1,11,TRBJ1-2,TRBV12-3/TRBV12-4,ASSIQGAAGYT
NA,NA,11,TRBJ1-1,TRBV5-1,ASSSIVNTEAF
NA,NA,12,TRBJ2-5,TRBV2,ASIVGRGQETQY
few,NA,12,TRBJ2-1,TRBV5-1,ASSLSGALNEQF
few,TRBD1,11,TRBJ2-1,TRBV20-1,SATGQGRNEQF
NA,TRBD1,18,TRBJ2-7,TRBV5-1,ASSRELWDRVASSSYEQY
few,NA,11,TRBJ2-3,TRBV28,ASTGGPTDTQY
once,TRBD2,12,NA,TRBV2,ASRPTSGYNEQY
NA,NA,13,TRBJ2-3,TRBV6-2/TRBV6-3,ASSYVGDSTDTQY
once,TRBD2,14,TRBJ2-5,TRBV5-6,ASGLGTGGLKETQY